Listed below are T cell receptor beta chains from one sample, sequenced in a study of blood T cell repertoires in COVID-19. Profiled with immunoSEQ multiplex PCR; TCRdb holds only in-frame clones, not every one. The table lists approximately 150,000 clones, roughly 80% of them singletons, with about 8.6% in the top ten. Sequencing was carried out using PBMCs or T cells enriched from blood (not recorded which). The receptors stem from a woman aged 45 to 65 who had recovered from COVID-19. Both conserved end residues are part of each CDR3. The D gene is left open where the match is weak. Clone size is stated in some rows and not others, as once, few, many or a class when expanded.

d_gene: TRBD1; abundance: NA; v_gene: TRBV3-1/TRBV3-2; j_gene: TRBJ2-7; CDR3aa: CASSPLAGQVNYEQYF; CDR3nt: TGTGCCAGCAGCCCTCTCGCGGGACAGGTCAACTACGAGCAGTACTTC
d_gene: NA; abundance: NA; v_gene: TRBV6-6; j_gene: TRBJ2-7; CDR3aa: CAAKGVGTYEQYF; CDR3nt: TGTGCTGCCAAAGGGGTAGGAACCTACGAGCAGTACTTC
d_gene: NA; abundance: NA; v_gene: TRBV19; j_gene: TRBJ2-3; CDR3aa: CASGTRRSTDTQYF; CDR3nt: TGTGCCAGTGGGACACGCCGTTCCACAGATACGCAGTATTTT
d_gene: NA; abundance: NA; v_gene: TRBV2; j_gene: TRBJ1-2; CDR3aa: CASSSSRGGYGYTF; CDR3nt: TGTGCCAGCAGTAGCTCTAGGGGAGGCTATGGCTACACCTTC
d_gene: TRBD2; abundance: NA; v_gene: TRBV27; j_gene: TRBJ2-7; CDR3aa: CASSLFGLANHEQYF; CDR3nt: TGTGCCAGCAGTTTATTTGGACTAGCGAACCACGAGCAGTACTTC
d_gene: NA; abundance: NA; v_gene: TRBV5-8; j_gene: TRBJ1-2; CDR3aa: CASSGAGQDLYGYTF; CDR3nt: TGTGCCAGCAGCGGAGCAGGACAAGACCTATATGGCTACACCTTC
d_gene: NA; abundance: NA; v_gene: TRBV12-3/TRBV12-4; j_gene: TRBJ2-5; CDR3aa: CASSLSGTETQYF; CDR3nt: TGTGCCAGCAGTTTATCCGGGACTGAGACCCAGTACTTC
d_gene: TRBD1; abundance: NA; v_gene: TRBV7-2; j_gene: TRBJ1-6; CDR3aa: CASSHDRDSPLHF; CDR3nt: TGTGCCAGCAGCCACGACAGGGATTCACCCCTCCACTTT
d_gene: NA; abundance: NA; v_gene: TRBV11-2; j_gene: TRBJ2-6; CDR3aa: CASSLAGDIYSGANVLTF; CDR3nt: TGTGCCAGCAGCTTAGCGGGAGACATCTACTCTGGGGCCAACGTCCTGACTTTC
d_gene: TRBD1; abundance: NA; v_gene: TRBV18; j_gene: TRBJ1-1; CDR3aa: CASSSGQGAVGAEAFF; CDR3nt: TGTGCCAGCTCATCGGGACAGGGGGCGGTAGGGGCTGAAGCTTTCTTT
d_gene: NA; abundance: NA; v_gene: TRBV6-5; j_gene: TRBJ1-2; CDR3aa: CASSLPSSGGYTF; CDR3nt: TGTGCCAGCAGCCTACCAAGCAGCGGTGGCTACACCTTC
d_gene: NA; abundance: many; v_gene: TRBV5-5; j_gene: TRBJ1-1; CDR3aa: CASSLLVNTEAFF; CDR3nt: TGTGCCAGCAGCTTACTTGTGAACACTGAAGCTTTCTTT
d_gene: TRBD1; abundance: few; v_gene: TRBV9; j_gene: TRBJ1-6; CDR3aa: CASSVDTGVNSPLHF; CDR3nt: TGTGCCAGCAGCGTAGACACAGGGGTCAATTCACCCCTCCACTTT
d_gene: NA; abundance: NA; v_gene: TRBV27; j_gene: TRBJ1-2; CDR3aa: CASSLSMGADGYTF; CDR3nt: TGTGCCAGCAGTTTATCGATGGGGGCAGATGGCTACACCTTC
d_gene: NA; abundance: NA; v_gene: TRBV9; j_gene: TRBJ1-2; CDR3aa: CASSVAGNGNYGYTF; CDR3nt: TGTGCCAGCAGCGTAGCAGGGAACGGGAACTATGGCTACACCTTC
d_gene: NA; abundance: once; v_gene: TRBV2; j_gene: TRBJ1-4; CDR3aa: CASGGRDPREKLFF; CDR3nt: TGTGCCAGTGGGGGCAGGGACCCGCGGGAAAAACTGTTTTTT
d_gene: NA; abundance: NA; v_gene: TRBV21-1; j_gene: TRBJ1-2; CDR3aa: CASSKVGQGCICGYTF; CDR3nt: TGTGCCAGCAGCAAAGTAGGGCAGGGCTGTATATGTGGCTACACCTTC
d_gene: NA; abundance: NA; v_gene: TRBV11-2; j_gene: TRBJ1-3; CDR3aa: CASRWTVGNTIYF; CDR3nt: TGTGCCAGCAGGTGGACAGTTGGAAACACCATATATTTT
d_gene: NA; abundance: once; v_gene: TRBV7-9; j_gene: TRBJ2-3; CDR3aa: CASSLRLDTQYF; CDR3nt: TGTGCCAGCAGCTTACGGTTGGATACGCAGTATTTT
d_gene: NA; abundance: NA; v_gene: TRBV6-1; j_gene: TRBJ1-5; CDR3aa: CASSEGRSNQPQHF; CDR3nt: TGTGCCAGCAGTGAAGGCAGGTCCAATCAGCCCCAGCATTTT
d_gene: TRBD1; abundance: NA; v_gene: TRBV12-3/TRBV12-4; j_gene: TRBJ1-1; CDR3aa: CASSPYRGEAFF; CDR3nt: TGTGCCAGCAGCCCCTACAGGGGGGAAGCTTTCTTT
d_gene: NA; abundance: NA; v_gene: TRBV6-5; j_gene: TRBJ1-6; CDR3aa: CASSYFDRPNSPLHF; CDR3nt: TGTGCCAGCAGTTATTTTGACAGACCTAATTCACCCCTCCACTTT
d_gene: NA; abundance: NA; v_gene: TRBV7-9; j_gene: TRBJ1-4; CDR3aa: CASTVRDEKLFF; CDR3nt: TGTGCCAGCACGGTCCGGGATGAAAAACTGTTTTTT
d_gene: NA; abundance: NA; v_gene: TRBV7-3; j_gene: TRBJ2-7; CDR3aa: CASSPTGTGYEQYF; CDR3nt: TGTGCCAGCAGCCCGACAGGGACTGGGTACGAGCAGTACTTC
d_gene: NA; abundance: NA; v_gene: TRBV28; j_gene: TRBJ2-1; CDR3aa: CASSYRSSNEQFF; CDR3nt: TGTGCCAGCAGTTATAGGTCTAGCAATGAGCAGTTCTTC
d_gene: NA; abundance: once; v_gene: TRBV3-1/TRBV3-2; j_gene: TRBJ2-2; CDR3aa: CASSQEWRLTGELFF; CDR3nt: TGTGCCAGCAGCCAAGAATGGCGGCTCACCGGGGAGCTGTTTTTT
d_gene: NA; abundance: NA; v_gene: TRBV11-2; j_gene: TRBJ1-4; CDR3aa: CASSWSPGNEKLFF; CDR3nt: TGTGCCAGCAGCTGGTCTCCAGGGAATGAAAAACTGTTTTTT
d_gene: TRBD2; abundance: NA; v_gene: TRBV6-2/TRBV6-3; j_gene: TRBJ2-1; CDR3aa: CASSYDPLAGGRYNEQFF; CDR3nt: TGTGCCAGCAGTTACGATCCCCTAGCGGGGGGCCGCTACAATGAGCAGTTCTTC
d_gene: TRBD1; abundance: NA; v_gene: TRBV19; j_gene: TRBJ2-2; CDR3aa: CASSIGGGQGARGTGELFF; CDR3nt: TGTGCCAGTAGTATAGGTGGAGGACAGGGGGCGCGGGGCACCGGGGAGCTGTTTTTT
d_gene: NA; abundance: NA; v_gene: TRBV27; j_gene: TRBJ2-6; CDR3aa: CASSLSTGVAGANVLTF; CDR3nt: TGTGCCAGCAGTTTATCGACGGGGGTCGCTGGGGCCAACGTCCTGACTTTC
d_gene: NA; abundance: NA; v_gene: TRBV20-1; j_gene: TRBJ1-2; CDR3aa: CSAGVGYTF; CDR3nt: TGCAGTGCGGGAGTAGGCTACACCTTC
d_gene: TRBD1; abundance: NA; v_gene: TRBV5-1; j_gene: TRBJ1-4; CDR3aa: CASSGTGYEKLFF; CDR3nt: TGCGCCAGCAGCGGGACAGGGTATGAAAAACTGTTTTTT
d_gene: TRBD1; abundance: NA; v_gene: TRBV27; j_gene: TRBJ1-4; CDR3aa: CASSPGTAEKLFF; CDR3nt: TGTGCCAGCAGCCCCGGGACAGCAGAAAAACTGTTTTTT
d_gene: NA; abundance: NA; v_gene: TRBV15; j_gene: TRBJ1-5; CDR3aa: CATSRETGPLNQPQHF; CDR3nt: TGTGCCACCAGCAGGGAGACAGGACCGCTTAATCAGCCCCAGCATTTT
d_gene: NA; abundance: few; v_gene: TRBV7-9; j_gene: TRBJ2-2; CDR3aa: CASRAGRPTGELFF; CDR3nt: TGTGCCAGCAGGGCTGGCAGGCCCACCGGGGAGCTGTTTTTT
d_gene: TRBD1; abundance: NA; v_gene: TRBV18; j_gene: TRBJ2-1; CDR3aa: CASSPMTGNEQFF; CDR3nt: TGTGCCAGCTCACCAATGACAGGGAATGAGCAGTTCTTC
d_gene: TRBD1; abundance: few; v_gene: TRBV25-1; j_gene: TRBJ2-7; CDR3aa: CASSELTGLTNEQYF; CDR3nt: TGTGCCAGCAGTGAACTGACAGGGTTAACCAACGAGCAGTACTTC
d_gene: NA; abundance: NA; v_gene: TRBV6-5; j_gene: TRBJ2-7; CDR3aa: CASSYSPRATYEQYF; CDR3nt: TGTGCCAGCAGTTACTCCCCCCGAGCCACCTACGAGCAGTACTTC
d_gene: TRBD1; abundance: NA; v_gene: TRBV18; j_gene: TRBJ2-7; CDR3aa: CASSPGTANSYEQYF; CDR3nt: TGTGCCAGCTCACCGGGGACAGCCAATTCCTACGAGCAGTACTTC
d_gene: TRBD2; abundance: NA; v_gene: TRBV6-5; j_gene: TRBJ2-3; CDR3aa: CASKPLGGRADTQYF; CDR3nt: TGTGCCAGCAAACCCCTCGGCGGGAGGGCAGATACGCAGTATTTT
d_gene: TRBD2; abundance: NA; v_gene: TRBV4-2; j_gene: TRBJ2-3; CDR3aa: CASSQGTSGVPGTDTQYF; CDR3nt: TGTGCCAGCAGCCAAGGAACTAGCGGGGTACCGGGCACAGATACGCAGTATTTT
d_gene: NA; abundance: NA; v_gene: TRBV6-6; j_gene: TRBJ2-3; CDR3aa: CASSSTASDTQYF; CDR3nt: TGTGCCAGCAGTTCGACAGCATCAGATACGCAGTATTTT
d_gene: TRBD1; abundance: NA; v_gene: TRBV19; j_gene: TRBJ1-5; CDR3aa: CASSIGTEVGQPQHF; CDR3nt: TGTGCCAGTAGTATCGGGACAGAAGTAGGTCAGCCCCAGCATTTT
d_gene: NA; abundance: NA; v_gene: TRBV27; j_gene: TRBJ1-5; CDR3aa: CASKLEATSGQPQHF; CDR3nt: TGTGCCAGCAAGTTAGAAGCTACGAGCGGTCAGCCCCAGCATTTT
d_gene: NA; abundance: NA; v_gene: TRBV6-5; j_gene: TRBJ2-2; CDR3aa: CASSFPGTGELFF; CDR3nt: TGTGCCAGCAGTTTCCCCGGGACCGGGGAGCTGTTTTTT
d_gene: NA; abundance: NA; v_gene: TRBV27; j_gene: TRBJ1-1; CDR3aa: CASSLFIDTEAFF; CDR3nt: TGTGCCAGCAGTTTATTTATTGACACTGAAGCTTTCTTT
d_gene: NA; abundance: once; v_gene: TRBV7-2; j_gene: TRBJ2-2; CDR3aa: CASSLRGSGELFF; CDR3nt: TGTGCCAGCAGCTTAAGAGGGAGCGGGGAGCTGTTTTTT
d_gene: NA; abundance: NA; v_gene: TRBV5-4; j_gene: TRBJ1-1; CDR3aa: CASSLGEGTEAFF; CDR3nt: TGTGCCAGCAGCCTAGGGGAGGGCACTGAAGCTTTCTTT
d_gene: TRBD1; abundance: NA; v_gene: TRBV4-3; j_gene: TRBJ1-4; CDR3aa: CASSQGGTANEKLFF; CDR3nt: TGCGCCAGCAGCCAAGGGGGGACAGCGAATGAAAAACTGTTTTTT
d_gene: TRBD1; abundance: NA; v_gene: TRBV7-2; j_gene: TRBJ1-2; CDR3aa: CASSPYYRGSTGGYTF; CDR3nt: TGTGCCAGCAGCCCATACTACAGGGGTTCTACGGGCGGCTACACCTTC